The next 19 T cell receptor beta chains were all read from a single sample in a study of cytomegalovirus exposure and HLA in healthy donors (dated 2017 in TCRdb). Libraries came from the immunoSEQ multiplex PCR assay. A mixture of 60 forward primers for TCR Vbeta segments and 13 reverse primers for TCR Jbeta segments was used in the multiplex PCR. This is the immuneACCESS table as TCRdb keeps it, with only in-frame sequences that have V and J called. A part of the clones is gone; compared with another copy, unresolved V genes explain less than half, and the rest is unexplained. A total of about 120,000 clones appear in this sample, less than 80% of them only once. Around 9.7% of the sample is in the top ten clones. What was sequenced was PBMCs. The receptors come from a middle-aged woman in good health and CMV-seropositive.

The chain has TRBV5-1 and TRBJ2-5, with D hard to call. The better agreement between TRBJ2-7 and the DNA end casts doubt on the J call. The CDR3 has 13 residues. The germline gives CDR1 SGHRS, CDR2 YFSETQ. CDR3: CASSLSPSYEQYF. CDR3 in DNA: TGCGCCAGCAGCTTGTCTCCAAGCTACGAGCAGTACTTC.

In its sample, this clone was seen a few times. The J gene is TRBJ2-5, the V gene TRBV5-5; TRBD2 agrees at 10 bases. Germline trimming cut 2 bases from V and 3 bases from J; bases unmatched to any gene: 4. The germline V gene has CDR1 SGHKS and CDR2 YYEKEE (reference sequence). The CDR3 length is 15 residues. The CDR3 coding sequence is TGTGCCAGCAGCTTCTCTAGCGGGAGCGAAGAGACCCAGTACTTC. It translates to CASSFSSGSEETQYF. Variable domain in full (rest from reference TRBV5-5 and TRBJ2-5): DAGVTQSPTHLIKTRGQQVTLRCSPISGHKSVSWYQQVLGQGPQFIFQYYEKEERGRGNFPDRFSARQFPNYSSELNVNALLLGDSALYLCASSFSSGSEETQYFGPGTRLLVL.

This chain links TRBV6-5 with TRBJ2-5, with no clear D. The germline V gene has CDR1 MNHEY and CDR2 SVGAGI. The CDR3 sequence is 14 residues long. Trimming removed 0 bases from V and 5 bases from J, with 10 bases in between. CDR3: CASSYSTAQETQYF. DNA for the CDR3: TGTGCCAGCAGTTACTCCACCGCACAGGAGACCCAGTACTTC.

J is TRBJ2-5 and V is TRBV7-2; 7 positions match TRBD2. The J call may be incorrect, as the DNA end agrees better with TRBJ2-7. Germline V CDR1 and CDR2: SGHTA, FQGNSA. The length of the CDR3 is 15 residues. The CDR3 region is CASSRKAGVPYEQYF. CDR3 coding DNA: TGTGCCAGCAGCCGGAAGGCGGGAGTACCCTACGAGCAGTACTTC.

This clone was seen a single time. The V and J genes are TRBV19 and TRBJ2-2; 8 positions match TRBD2. From germline, CDR1 is LNHDA and CDR2 SQIVND (reference sequence). The V segment lost 7 bases and the J segment 4 bases; nucleotides outside the gene matches: 11. The CDR3 is 16 residues long. CDR3 in amino acids: CASTTKAGVVTGELFF. The CDR3 DNA reads as TGTGCCAGTACCACAAAAGCGGGAGTAGTCACCGGGGAGCTGTTTTTT.

This clone was recorded only once. V and J are TRBV6-6 and TRBJ2-6; the D is unclear. Germline loops: CDR1 MNHNY, CDR2 SVGAGI (reference sequence). The CDR3 is 13 amino acids. The V end was cut by 10 bases, the J end by 4 bases, with 11 bases between. CDR3 in DNA: TGTGCCACACATCTCTCCGGGGCCAACGTCCTGACTTTC. It specifies CATHLSGANVLTF.

Only a few counts were recorded for this clone. The junction does not match germline at one end; this may be a read error. This chain joins TRBV9 and TRBJ1-2; maybe TRBD1 (5 bases). The germline V gene has CDR1 SGDLS and CDR2 YYNGEE. The CDR3 sequence is 13 residues long. The CDR3 loop reads CASSVDSNYGYIF. The CDR3 bases are TGTGCCAGCAGCGTTGACAGCAACTATGGCTACATCTTC.

This chain links TRBV19 with TRBJ1-1, with a weak D call TRBD1 (5 bases). From germline, CDR1 is LNHDA and CDR2 SQIVND (reference sequence). CDR3 length equals 15 residues. Trimming removed 4 bases from V and 0 bases from J, with 12 bases in between. Here the CDR3 reads CASSTPGLMNTEAFF. CDR3 bases: TGTGCCAGTAGTACTCCGGGACTCATGAACACTGAAGCTTTCTTT.

Only a few counts were recorded for this clone. The chain combines TRBV5-5 with TRBJ2-2; a possible D gene is TRBD1 (5 bases). CDR3 length: 15 amino acids. From germline, CDR1 is SGHKS and CDR2 YYEKEE (reference sequence). V lost 0 bases, J lost 4 bases, and 10 bases lay in between. This chain's CDR3 is CASSLGGSGTGELFF. As DNA, the CDR3 is TGTGCCAGCAGCTTGGGGGGCTCGGGCACCGGGGAGCTGTTTTTT.

The genes are TRBV7-9 and TRBJ2-5, with TRBD1 as a possible D gene (6 bases). The CDR3 has 15 amino acids. V was cut by 6 bases and J by 3 bases, with 17 bases left in between. CDR1 SEHNR and CDR2 FQNEAQ come from the germline V gene (reference sequence). This CDR3 reads CASRSAGQTEETQYF. CDR3 nucleotide sequence: TGTGCCAGCAGGTCTGCCGGACAGACAGAAGAGACCCAGTACTTC.

The chain joins TRBV6-1 to TRBJ1-5; D is ambiguous. Germline CDR1 MNHNS, CDR2 SASEGT. The CDR3 totals 14 residues. Deletions cut 6 bases from V and 5 bases from J, with 14 bases between. The CDR3 loop is CASRRLGSYQPQHF. The CDR3 nucleotides are TGTGCCAGCAGAAGATTGGGCAGTTATCAGCCCCAGCATTTT.

The genes are TRBV2 and TRBJ2-1, with 7 bases fitting TRBD2. CDR1 and CDR2 (germline): SNHLY, FYNNEI. This CDR3 spans 13 amino acids. Unmatched junction bases numbered 8, after V lost 7 bases and J lost 8 bases. CDR3 in amino acids: CASIGSGYYEQFF. As DNA, the CDR3 is TGTGCCAGCATAGGTAGCGGGTATTATGAGCAGTTCTTC.

On this clone: Sequence at one end of the junction differs from germline and may be a read error. J is TRBJ2-2 and V is TRBV7-7; possible D gene TRBD1, 5 bases. The CDR3 contains 16 residues. The germline CDR1 and CDR2 sequences are SSHAT and FNYEAQ (reference sequence). The CDR3 loop reads CASSPGRASNTGELFF. The CDR3 region has the DNA TGTGCTAGCAGCCCAGGCAGGGCGTCGAACACCGGGGAGCTGTTTTTT. The complete variable domain, with remaining parts taken from reference TRBV7-7 and TRBJ2-2, reads GAGVSQSPRYKVTKRGQDVTLRCDPISSHATLYWYQQALGQGPEFLTYFNYEAQPDKSGLPSDRFSAERPEGSISTLTIQRTEQRDSAMYRCASSPGRASNTGELFFGEGSRLTVL.

J is TRBJ2-7 and V is TRBV28; 8 bases fit TRBD2. J lost 5 bases, V lost 1 base, and 16 bases had no gene match. The germline V gene encodes CDR1 MDHEN and CDR2 SYDVKM. CDR3 length: 18 residues. CDR3 amino acids: CASSLYSVQGTSRNEQYF. DNA for the CDR3: TGTGCCAGCAGTTTATACTCAGTGCAGGGGACTAGTAGGAACGAGCAGTACTTC.

The J gene is TRBJ2-7, the V gene TRBV7-9; D gene uncertain. V was clipped by 1 base and J by 0 bases, with 7 bases between them. The CDR3 loop spans 14 amino acids. The germline V gene encodes CDR1 SEHNR and CDR2 FQNEAQ (reference sequence). As DNA, the CDR3 is TGTGCCAGCAGCTTAGACGGGTACTCCTACGAGCAGTACTTC. It translates to CASSLDGYSYEQYF.

This sequence joins TRBV7-3 and TRBJ1-1; D is unclear. CDR1 and CDR2 from the germline V gene are SGHTA and FQGTGA. Trimming removed 2 bases at V and 7 bases at J, with 17 bases between. The length of the CDR3 is 15 residues. CDR3 bases: TGTGCCAGCAGCTTACAACGTGAGGAGGGTGTTGAAGCTTTCTTT. Translating gives CASSLQREEGVEAFF. The entire variable domain, with the rest obtained from reference TRBV7-3 and TRBJ1-1, is as follows: GAGVSQTPSNKVTEKGKYVELRCDPISGHTALYWYRQSLGQGPEFLIYFQGTGAADDSGLPNDRFFAVRPEGSVSTLKIQRTERGDSAVYLCASSLQREEGVEAFFGQGTRLTVV.

V is TRBV2 and J is TRBJ1-5, with 7 bases matching TRBD1. Germline V CDR1 and CDR2: SNHLY, FYNNEI. The V gene end was trimmed by 6 bases and the J gene end by 3 bases; junction bases not matched to a gene: 14. This CDR3 has 17 residues. CDR3 nucleotide sequence: TGTGCCAGCAGCTCAACCTTCGGACAGGCGATCAATCAGCCCCAGCATTTT. This codes for CASSSTFGQAINQPQHF. The whole variable domain, remainder taken from reference TRBV2 and TRBJ1-5, is EPEVTQTPSHQVTQMGQEVILRCVPISNHLYFYWYRQILGQKVEFLVSFYNNEISEKSEIFDDQFSVERPDGSNFTLKIRSTKLEDSAMYFCASSSTFGQAINQPQHFGDGTRLSIL.

The V call is TRBV7-8, the J call TRBJ2-1; TRBD2 matches at 10 bases. The CDR3 is 19 amino acids. V shed 1 base, J shed 2 bases, and the junction held 11 bases outside the gene matches. Germline assignment: CDR1 SGHVS and CDR2 FQNEAQ. The CDR3 DNA sequence: TGTGCCAGCAGCTTAGTTGCCCTAGCGGGAGTTCGCACCTACAATGAGCAGTTCTTC. It specifies CASSLVALAGVRTYNEQFF.

The rearrangement joins TRBV6-1 to TRBJ1-2, with 12 bases fitting TRBD1. This CDR3 has 16 residues. V trimming: 3 bases; J trimming: 7 bases; junction bases outside the gene matches: 9. Germline values: CDR1 MNHNS, CDR2 SASEGT. The chain's CDR3 is CASSEILPGQGAGYTF. CDR3 in DNA: TGTGCCAGCAGTGAGATCCTTCCGGGACAGGGGGCTGGCTACACCTTC.